What follows are 17 T cell receptor beta chains derived from one specimen sequenced in a study of blood T cell repertoires in COVID-19. Produced via immunoSEQ multiplex PCR; TCRdb's table is partial and in-frame only. The sample contains 310,000 or so clones, around 90% of which appear only once. The sample comprised peripheral blood. The receptors derive from a man younger than 35 who had recovered from COVID-19.

The chain links TRBV6-5 to TRBJ1-2; D call uncertain. Trimming stripped 10 bases from V and 8 bases from J, with 20 bases between. CDR1 is MNHEY, CDR2 SVGAGI, per germline. The CDR3 has 13 residues. CDR3 coding DNA: TGTGCCACCCAGATTACGGGGTGGAGGGGCTACACCTTC. Encoded protein: CATQITGWRGYTF.

The chain is built from TRBV3-1 (or the pseudogene TRBV3-2) and TRBJ1-1, with 8 bases matching TRBD1. The V gene's germline CDR1 is LGHDT and CDR2 YNNKEL (reference sequence). V shed 5 bases and J 1 base; nucleotides not matched to a gene: 3. The CDR3 is made up of 14 amino acids. In nucleotides, the CDR3 is TGTGCCAGCAGCATAGGACAGGGGAACACTGAAGCTTTCTTT. It translates to CASSIGQGNTEAFF.

The chain combines TRBV4-3 with TRBJ1-1, with D possibly being TRBD1 (5 bases). V lost 4 bases to trimming and J lost 0 bases, with 12 bases between them. The CDR3 loop spans 15 amino acids. Germline CDR1 and CDR2: LGHNA and YSLEER. CDR3 residues: CASSPTGVMNTEAFF. The CDR3 DNA follows: TGCGCCAGCAGCCCCACGGGGGTCATGAACACTGAAGCTTTCTTT.

The chain uses TRBV23-1 and TRBJ2-7; D ambiguous. TRBV23-1 is an ORF for which the function is uncertain. The V end lost 8 bases, the J end lost 3 bases, and 20 bases lay between the germline ends. The CDR3 has 15 amino acids. CDR3 sequence reads: CASLRPEESHYEQYF. CDR3 bases: TGCGCCAGCCTTCGGCCAGAGGAATCCCACTACGAGCAGTACTTC.

The gene calls are TRBV9 and TRBJ1-1; D is uncertain. Germline-derived CDR1 and CDR2 are SGDLS and YYNGEE. CDR3 size: 14 residues. The V and J ends lost 4 bases and 4 bases respectively, with 14 bases between them. CDR3 bases: TGTGCCAGCAGCCCCTCTGGCGGGAGCACTGAAGCTTTCTTT. It specifies CASSPSGGSTEAFF.

The V call is TRBV12-5, the J call TRBJ2-7; D is perhaps TRBD2 (5 bases). CDR1 and CDR2 from the germline V gene are LGHNT and FRNRAP. V lost 8 bases to trimming and J lost 3 bases, with 17 bases between them. CDR3 length equals 14 residues. CDR3 region: CASSLSATYYEQYF. The DNA for the CDR3 is TGTGCTAGTTCGCTTAGCGCGACTTACTACGAGCAGTACTTC.

This clone appeared once. This chain joins TRBV19 and TRBJ2-7; weak D call: TRBD2 (6 bases). Germline CDR1 LNHDA, CDR2 SQIVND (reference sequence). Trimming pared 6 bases from V and 1 base from J, leaving 13 bases between. CDR3 length equals 14 residues. The CDR3 sequence is CASSTPGVSYEQYF. CDR3 nucleotides: TGTGCCAGTAGCACGCCGGGGGTATCCTACGAGCAGTACTTC.

The chain carries TRBV6-6 and TRBJ2-1, with D hard to call. This CDR3 is built from 18 residues. Germline V gene data show CDR1 as MNHNY and CDR2 as SVGAGI (reference sequence). V lost 5 bases and J 0 bases, leaving 20 bases between the germline ends. CDR3 residues: CASSGSVESAYSYNEQFF. The CDR3 bases are TGTGCCAGCAGTGGATCAGTTGAGAGCGCCTACTCCTACAATGAGCAGTTCTTC.

The gene calls are TRBV24-1 and TRBJ2-1; 12 bases fit TRBD2. Trimming removed 3 bases from V and 7 bases from J; junction bases left unmatched: 3. This CDR3 spans 15 amino acids. Per the germline V gene, CDR1 is KGHDR and CDR2 is SFDVKD. DNA for the CDR3: TGTGCCACCAGTGATGGAGGGACTAGCGGGAATGAGCAGTTCTTC. It yields the protein CATSDGGTSGNEQFF.

The V call is TRBV29-1, the J call TRBJ1-2; 8 nucleotides align to TRBD1. Germline V lookup: CDR1 SQVTM, CDR2 ANQGSEA. The CDR3 runs 12 residues. The V segment lost 4 bases and the J segment 8 bases; nucleotides outside the gene matches: 6. The CDR3 sequence is CSVAGGQGGYTF. CDR3 nucleotides: TGCAGCGTTGCGGGCGGACAGGGAGGCTACACCTTC.

The genes are TRBV6-5 and TRBJ1-2; weak D call: TRBD1 (5 bases). The CDR3 runs 15 residues. The germline gives CDR1 MNHEY, CDR2 SVGAGI. V gave up 2 bases and J gave up 5 bases, with 15 bases separating them. In nucleotides, the CDR3 is TGTGCCAGCAGTTACACCGGGACTGCCAAGTATGGCTACACCTTC. Encoded protein: CASSYTGTAKYGYTF.

The chain couples TRBV9 to TRBJ2-1, with a tentative D call TRBD1 (5 bases). The CDR3 is made up of 17 amino acids. V was pared by 0 bases and J by 8 bases, with 21 bases between. Germline V gene lookup returns CDR1 SGDLS and CDR2 YYNGEE. This chain's CDR3 is CASSVEGALSLRDEQFF. In nucleotides, the CDR3 is TGTGCCAGCAGCGTAGAAGGGGCCTTAAGTCTTAGGGATGAGCAGTTCTTC.

The CDR3 nucleotides read TGTGCCACCAGTGATTTCAGGGATGAGCAGTTCTTC. Amino acid sequence: CATSDFRDEQFF. The V gene is TRBV24-1, the J gene TRBJ2-1, with D perhaps matching TRBD1 (5 bases). V lost 1 base and J 8 bases, leaving 5 bases between the germline ends. This CDR3 comprises 12 residues. Germline CDR1 is KGHDR and CDR2 is SFDVKD.

V usage is TRBV29-1 and J usage is TRBJ2-7, with 8 nucleotides matching TRBD2. In germline, CDR1 is SQVTM, CDR2 ANQGSEA. The CDR3 sequence is 13 residues long. Trimming took 5 bases from V and 0 from J; bases not matched to a gene: 3. Here the CDR3 DNA reads TGCAGCGTTTCAGCGGGAGCCTCCTACGAGCAGTACTTC. This gives the protein CSVSAGASYEQYF.

The J gene is TRBJ2-7, the V gene TRBV7-2; D is uncertain. Germline lookup yields CDR1 SGHTA and CDR2 FQGNSA. There are 15 residues in the CDR3. V lost 1 base and J 0 bases, leaving 10 bases between the germline ends. The CDR3 DNA reads TGTGCCAGCAGCTTAGTCCAGGCACTCTCCTACGAGCAGTACTTC. It yields the protein CASSLVQALSYEQYF.

CDR3 sequence (DNA): TGTGCCAGCAGCTTATCGCCGGGGGGGGCCCCGTATGGCTACACCTTC. It yields the protein CASSLSPGGAPYGYTF. The chain links TRBV7-8 to TRBJ1-2, with a tentative D call TRBD1 (6 bases). In germline, CDR1 is SGHVS, CDR2 FQNEAQ. CDR3 length: 16 residues. V dropped 2 bases and J dropped 5 bases, with 18 bases sitting between them.

V and J are TRBV10-3 and TRBJ2-3; 7 nucleotides line up with TRBD1. The V gene's germline CDR1 is ENHRY and CDR2 SYGVKD. The CDR3 totals 17 residues. J was trimmed by 0 bases and V by 4 bases; bases with no gene match: 10. CDR3 region: CAISGRTGDSSTDTQYF. The CDR3 DNA follows: TGTGCCATCAGTGGACGAACAGGGGATAGTAGCACAGATACGCAGTATTTT.